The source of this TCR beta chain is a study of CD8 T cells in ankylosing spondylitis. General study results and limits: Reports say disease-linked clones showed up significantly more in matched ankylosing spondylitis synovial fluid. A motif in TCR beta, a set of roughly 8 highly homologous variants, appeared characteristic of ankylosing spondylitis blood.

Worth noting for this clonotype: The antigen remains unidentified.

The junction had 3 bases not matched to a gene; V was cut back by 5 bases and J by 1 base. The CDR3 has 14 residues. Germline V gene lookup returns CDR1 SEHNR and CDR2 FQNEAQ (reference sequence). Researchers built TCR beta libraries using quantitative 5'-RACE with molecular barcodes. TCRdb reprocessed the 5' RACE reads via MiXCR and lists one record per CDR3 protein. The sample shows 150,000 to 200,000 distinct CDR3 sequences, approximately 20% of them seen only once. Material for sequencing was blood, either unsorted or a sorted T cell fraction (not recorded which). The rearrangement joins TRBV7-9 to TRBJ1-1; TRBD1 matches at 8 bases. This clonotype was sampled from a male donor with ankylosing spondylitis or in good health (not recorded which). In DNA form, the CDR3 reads TGTGCCAGCAGCCCGGGACAGGAGAACACTGAAGCTTTCTTT. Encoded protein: CASSPGQENTEAFF. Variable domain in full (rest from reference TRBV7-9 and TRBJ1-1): DTGVSQNPRHKITKRGQNVTFRCDPISEHNRLYWYRQTLGQGPEFLTYFQNEAQLEKSRLLSDRFSAERPKGSFSTLEIQRTEQGDSAMYLCASSPGQENTEAFFGQGTRLTVV.